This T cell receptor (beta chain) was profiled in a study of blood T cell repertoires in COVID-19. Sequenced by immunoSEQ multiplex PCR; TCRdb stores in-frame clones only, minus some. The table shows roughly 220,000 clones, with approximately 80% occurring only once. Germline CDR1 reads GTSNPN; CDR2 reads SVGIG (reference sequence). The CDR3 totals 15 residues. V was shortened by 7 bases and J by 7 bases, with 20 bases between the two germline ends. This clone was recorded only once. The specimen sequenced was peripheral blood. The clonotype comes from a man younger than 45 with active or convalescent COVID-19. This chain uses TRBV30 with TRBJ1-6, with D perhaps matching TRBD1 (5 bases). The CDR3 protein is CASTPGLRTNSPLHF. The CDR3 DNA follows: TGTGCCTCCACCCCGGGACTCAGGACCAATTCACCCCTCCACTTT.